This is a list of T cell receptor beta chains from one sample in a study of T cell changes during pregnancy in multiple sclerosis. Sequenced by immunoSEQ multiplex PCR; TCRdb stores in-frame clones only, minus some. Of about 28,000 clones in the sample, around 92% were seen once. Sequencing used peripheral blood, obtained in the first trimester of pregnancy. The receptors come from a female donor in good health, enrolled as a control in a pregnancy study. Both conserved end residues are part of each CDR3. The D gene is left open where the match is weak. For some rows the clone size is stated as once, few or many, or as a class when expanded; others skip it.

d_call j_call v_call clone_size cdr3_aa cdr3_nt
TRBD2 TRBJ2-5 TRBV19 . CASSRGLAGSYQETQYF TGTGCCAGTAGTCGGGGACTAGCGGGGTCGTACCAAGAGACCCAGTACTTC
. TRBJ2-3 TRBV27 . CASSLGRVYRGDTQYF TGTGCCAGCAGCCTAGGGCGGGTTTACCGGGGGGATACGCAGTATTTT
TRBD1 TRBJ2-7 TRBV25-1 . CASSEGTGPVGEQYF TGTGCCAGCAGTGAGGGGACAGGCCCGGTAGGGGAGCAGTACTTC
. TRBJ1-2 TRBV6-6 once CATHSTGGANYGYTF TGTGCCACTCATTCGACTGGCGGGGCTAACTATGGCTACACCTTC
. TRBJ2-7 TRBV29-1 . CSVGGVRQGFSYEQYF TGCAGCGTTGGAGGCGTTCGCCAGGGCTTTTCCTACGAGCAGTACTTC
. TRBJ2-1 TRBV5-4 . CASSLAGLYNEQFF TGTGCCAGCAGCTTGGCGGGACTCTACAATGAGCAGTTCTTC
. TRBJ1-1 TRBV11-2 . CASRAAGPFTEAFF TGTGCCAGCAGGGCTGCGGGGCCTTTTACTGAAGCTTTCTTT
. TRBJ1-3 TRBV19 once CASKGVWKDTIYF TGTGCCAGTAAAGGGGTGTGGAAGGACACCATATATTTT
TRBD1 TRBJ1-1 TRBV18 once CASSPPDRERLAEAFF TGTGCCAGCTCACCCCCCGACAGGGAAAGATTGGCTGAAGCTTTCTTT
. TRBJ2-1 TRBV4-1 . CASSYIPGPLRGDEQFF TGCGCCAGCAGCTATATACCGGGTCCCCTAAGAGGCGATGAGCAGTTCTTC
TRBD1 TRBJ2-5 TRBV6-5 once CASSDRTGRGETQYF TGTGCCAGCAGCGATAGGACAGGGCGGGGAGAGACCCAGTACTTC
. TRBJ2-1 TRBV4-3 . CASSQGNLEQFF TGCGCCAGCAGCCAAGGTAACTTAGAGCAGTTCTTC
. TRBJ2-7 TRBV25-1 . CASSELAGAYEQYF TGTGCCAGCAGTGAGTTGGCCGGAGCCTACGAGCAGTACTTC
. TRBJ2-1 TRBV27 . CASSREATYNEQFF TGTGCCAGCAGTAGGGAGGCAACCTACAATGAGCAGTTCTTC
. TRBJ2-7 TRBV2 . CASSDSVYEQYF TGTGCCAGCAGTGATTCGGTCTACGAGCAGTACTTC
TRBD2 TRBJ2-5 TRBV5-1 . CASSLGTGTSSQETQYF TGCGCCAGCAGCTTGGGCACCGGGACTAGCAGCCAAGAGACCCAGTACTTC
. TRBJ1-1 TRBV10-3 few CAISESGRNTEAFF TGTGCCATCAGTGAGTCCGGGAGGAACACTGAAGCTTTCTTT
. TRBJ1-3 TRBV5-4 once CASSLGQSSGNTIYF TGTGCCAGCAGCTTGGGACAGAGCTCTGGAAACACCATATATTTT
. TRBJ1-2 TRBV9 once CASSLTLEGVYGYTF TGTGCCAGCAGCCTAACCTTGGAAGGGGTTTATGGCTACACCTTC
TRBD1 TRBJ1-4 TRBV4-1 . CASSQGQGTYEKLFF TGCGCCAGCAGCCAAGGACAGGGGACGTACGAAAAACTGTTTTTT
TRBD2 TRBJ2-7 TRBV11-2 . CASSLAGGTSYEQYF TGTGCCAGCAGCTTAGCCGGGGGGACTAGCTACGAGCAGTACTTC
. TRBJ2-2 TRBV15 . CAANRAGANTGELFF TGTGCCGCCAACAGGGCGGGGGCCAACACCGGGGAGCTGTTTTTT
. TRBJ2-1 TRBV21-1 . CASSMGTSGMFSFF TGTGCCAGCAGCATGGGGACTAGCGGGATGTTTTCGTTCTTC
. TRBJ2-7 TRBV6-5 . CASRGGSYEQYF TGTGCCAGCAGAGGGGGCTCCTACGAGCAGTACTTC
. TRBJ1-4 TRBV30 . CAWSKGGGTNEKLFF TGTGCCTGGAGTAAGGGGGGGGGCACTAATGAAAAACTGTTTTTT
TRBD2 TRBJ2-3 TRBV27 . CASSVSGATADTQYF TGTGCCAGCAGTGTTAGCGGGGCGACGGCAGATACGCAGTATTTT
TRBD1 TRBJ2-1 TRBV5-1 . CASSSPTGKNKEQFF TGCGCCAGCAGCTCCCCGACAGGGAAGAACAAGGAGCAGTTCTTC
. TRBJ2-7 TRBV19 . CASSTRVTYEQYF TGTGCCAGTAGCACCAGGGTTACCTACGAGCAGTACTTC
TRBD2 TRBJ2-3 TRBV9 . CASSEGTSGGDTQYF TGTGCCAGCAGCGAAGGGACTAGCGGGGGAGATACGCAGTATTTT
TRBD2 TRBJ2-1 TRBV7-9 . CASSARGLASYNEQFF TGTGCCAGCAGCGCGAGGGGACTAGCGTCCTACAATGAGCAGTTCTTC
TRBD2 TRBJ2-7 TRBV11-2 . CASSSDGGGFTYEQYF TGTGCCAGCAGCTCCGATGGGGGGGGGTTCACCTACGAGCAGTACTTC
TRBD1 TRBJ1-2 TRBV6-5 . CATSDRVQGYTF TGTGCCACCTCGGACAGGGTACAGGGCTACACCTTC
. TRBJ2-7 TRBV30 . CAWSQSDRGWEQYF TGTGCCTGGAGTCAGAGCGACCGAGGTTGGGAGCAGTACTTC
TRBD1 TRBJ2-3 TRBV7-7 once CASSSGTGSTDTQYF TGTGCTAGCAGCTCCGGGACAGGGAGCACAGATACGCAGTATTTT
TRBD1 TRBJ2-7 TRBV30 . CAWGRGLSYEQYF TGTGCCTGGGGCAGGGGGCTTTCCTACGAGCAGTACTTC
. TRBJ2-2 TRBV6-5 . CASSNIGGGELFF TGTGCCAGCAGTAACATAGGCGGCGGGGAGCTGTTTTTT
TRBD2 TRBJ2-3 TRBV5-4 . CASSLEPGGYWDTQYF TGTGCCAGCAGCTTGGAACCGGGGGGGTATTGGGATACGCAGTATTTT
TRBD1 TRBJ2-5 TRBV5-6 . CASSPLGQGATGETQYF TGTGCCAGCAGTCCGCTAGGACAGGGGGCAACAGGGGAGACCCAGTACTTC
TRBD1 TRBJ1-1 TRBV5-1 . CASSLDRGANTEAFF TGCGCCAGCAGCTTGGACAGGGGCGCGAACACTGAAGCTTTCTTT
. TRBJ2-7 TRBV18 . CASSPDRSSYEQYF TGTGCCAGCTCACCAGACAGGAGCTCCTACGAGCAGTACTTC
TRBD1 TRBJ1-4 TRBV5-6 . CASSSYTRTGKNEKLFF TGTGCCAGCAGCTCCTACACTAGGACAGGGAAGAATGAAAAACTGTTTTTT
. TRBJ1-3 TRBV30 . CAWGSSGNTIYF TGTGCCTGGGGGAGCTCTGGAAACACCATATATTTT
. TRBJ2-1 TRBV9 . CASSVAGLINEQFF TGTGCCAGCAGCGTAGCAGGACTCATCAATGAGCAGTTCTTC
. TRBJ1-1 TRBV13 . CATGRGNTEAFF TGTGCCACCGGACGGGGGAACACTGAAGCTTTCTTT
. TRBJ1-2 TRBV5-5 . CASSLVGEANYGYTF TGTGCCAGCAGCTTGGTCGGGGAAGCTAACTATGGCTACACCTTC
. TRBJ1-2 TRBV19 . CASNGGRDYGYTF TGTGCCAGTAACGGGGGACGGGACTATGGCTACACCTTC
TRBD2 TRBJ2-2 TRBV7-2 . CASSFNAGGLNTGELFF TGTGCCAGCAGCTTCAATGCGGGGGGCCTGAACACCGGGGAGCTGTTTTTT
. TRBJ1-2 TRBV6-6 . CASSYFAGTNYGYTF TGTGCCAGCAGTTACTTCGCAGGGACTAACTATGGCTACACCTTC
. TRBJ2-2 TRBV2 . CASSERETGRTGELFF TGTGCCAGCAGTGAAAGAGAGACAGGAAGGACCGGGGAGCTGTTTTTT
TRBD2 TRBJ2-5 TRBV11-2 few CASSLIAGKQETQYF TGTGCCAGCAGCTTGATAGCGGGGAAACAAGAGACCCAGTACTTC
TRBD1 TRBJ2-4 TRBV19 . CASSIAGGHIQYF TGTGCCAGTAGTATTGCAGGGGGCCACATTCAGTACTTC
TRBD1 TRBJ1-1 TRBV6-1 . CASSERLGQGKGWNTEAFF TGTGCCAGCAGTGAAAGGTTAGGACAGGGAAAAGGTTGGAACACTGAAGCTTTCTTT
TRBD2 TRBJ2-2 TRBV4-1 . CASSQDTSGSNTGELFF TGCGCCAGCAGCCAAGATACGAGCGGGAGCAACACCGGGGAGCTGTTTTTT
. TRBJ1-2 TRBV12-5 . CASPGPYTF TGTGCTAGCCCAGGGCCCTACACCTTC
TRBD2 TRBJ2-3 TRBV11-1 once CASSLIRLAGGPADTQYF TGTGCCAGCAGCTTAATTCGACTAGCGGGAGGGCCGGCAGATACGCAGTATTTT
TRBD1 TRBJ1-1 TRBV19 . CASSTRTGDTEAFF TGTGCCAGTAGTACCAGGACAGGGGACACTGAAGCTTTCTTT
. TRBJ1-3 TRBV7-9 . CASSEGLGNTIYF TGTGCCAGCAGTGAGGGACTAGGAAACACCATATATTTT
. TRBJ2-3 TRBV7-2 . CASSPREKGTDTQYF TGTGCCAGCAGCCCCCGGGAGAAGGGCACAGATACGCAGTATTTT
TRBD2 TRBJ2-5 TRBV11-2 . CASSSGTSGGGETQYF TGTGCCAGCAGCTCCGGGACTAGCGGGGGTGGGGAGACCCAGTACTTC